The clone carrying this TCR beta chain was picked up one time. This entry belongs to a study of blood T cell repertoires in COVID-19. Study summary: COVID-19 samples from acute and convalescent phases originated in the United States, Italy and Spain.

Repertoires were generated with immunoSEQ multiplex PCR, while TCRdb's copy carries only in-frame clones and drops some. This sample has about 260,000 clones; roughly 82% occur once, and the top ten carry over 2%. CDR3 length: 15 residues. Germline values: CDR1 MDHEN, CDR2 SYDVKM. The V gene end was trimmed by 5 bases and the J gene end by 6 bases; junction bases not matched to a gene: 8. The chain has TRBV28 and TRBJ2-1; 9 positions match TRBD2. What was sequenced was PBMCs or T cells enriched from blood (not recorded which). The TCR comes from a woman aged 50 to 65 who had recovered from COVID-19. The CDR3 here is CASSQAGGGSNEQFF. The DNA for the CDR3 is TGTGCCAGCAGTCAAGCGGGAGGAGGGAGCAATGAGCAGTTCTTC.